This T cell receptor beta chain emerged from a study of identical twins. Findings and limits, study-wide: A partial confounding effect on zero-insertion analyses could come from invariant MAIT and iNKT cells.

Template switching created a universal primer site, and the cDNA included unique molecular identifiers. MiXCR, run by TCRdb on the 5' RACE reads, gives a single entry per CDR3 protein. Here the sample spans about 890,000 distinct CDR3 sequences, 9% to 15% being singletons. Germline lookup yields CDR1 MGHRA and CDR2 YSYEKL. The CDR3 contains 15 residues. V lost 6 bases, J lost 3 bases, and 10 bases stayed unmatched. This clonotype was seen more than once but under ten times. No antigen is known for it. The same sample was also studied in work on yellow fever vaccine responses in identical twins.

Sequencing was done on a sample of PBMCs. The chain uses TRBV4-1 and TRBJ2-7; 8 bases align to TRBD2. The receptor was derived from a woman aged 18-35 years in good health. The chain's CDR3 is CASRQELAANYEQYV. CDR3 nucleotides: TGCGCCAGCAGGCAGGAACTAGCGGCCAACTACGAGCAGTACGTC.